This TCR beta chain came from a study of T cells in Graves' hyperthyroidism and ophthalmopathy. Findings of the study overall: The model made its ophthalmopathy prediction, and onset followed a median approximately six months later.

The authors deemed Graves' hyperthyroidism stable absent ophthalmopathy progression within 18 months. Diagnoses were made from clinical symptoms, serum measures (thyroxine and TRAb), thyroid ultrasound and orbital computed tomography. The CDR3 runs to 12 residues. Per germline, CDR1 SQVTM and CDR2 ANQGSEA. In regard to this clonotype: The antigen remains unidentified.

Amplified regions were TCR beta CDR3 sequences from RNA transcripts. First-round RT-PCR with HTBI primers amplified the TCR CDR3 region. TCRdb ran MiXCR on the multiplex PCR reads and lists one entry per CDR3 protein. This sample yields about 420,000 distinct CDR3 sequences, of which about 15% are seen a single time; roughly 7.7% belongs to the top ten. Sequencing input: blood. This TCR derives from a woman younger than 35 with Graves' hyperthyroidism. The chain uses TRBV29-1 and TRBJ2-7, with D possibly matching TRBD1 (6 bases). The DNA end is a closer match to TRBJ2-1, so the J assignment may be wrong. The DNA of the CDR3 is TGCAGCGTTACAGGGATTCTCTACGAGCAGTTCTTC. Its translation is CSVTGILYEQFF.